These 27 T cell receptor beta chains were sequenced from one sample in a study of cytomegalovirus exposure and HLA in healthy donors. A multiplex PCR was run with 60 Vbeta primers and 13 Jbeta primers. Sequenced by immunoSEQ multiplex PCR; TCRdb stores in-frame clones only, minus some. In total, the table holds about 38,000 clones. The sample taken for sequencing was PBMCs. These receptors all come from a man aged 40-49 years in good health and CMV-seropositive.

This chain joins TRBV7-2 and TRBJ2-7, with 13 bases matching TRBD2. CDR1 is SGHTA, CDR2 FQGNSA, per germline. The CDR3 totals 15 residues. V shed 5 bases, J shed 6 bases, and the junction held 7 bases outside the gene matches. In DNA form, the CDR3 reads TGTGCCAGCAGCATACGGACTAGCGGGAGCGGCGAGCAGTACTTC. Protein sequence: CASSIRTSGSGEQYF.

The V call is TRBV2, the J call TRBJ2-1; D remains unclear. Trimming took 6 bases from V and 2 from J, leaving 11 bases between them. Germline lookup yields CDR1 SNHLY and CDR2 FYNNEI. CDR3 length equals 14 residues. The CDR3 loop reads CASSVRIAYNEQFF. CDR3 bases: TGTGCCAGCAGCGTCAGAATCGCCTACAATGAGCAGTTCTTC. Combining the CDR3 with reference TRBV2 and TRBJ2-1 gives the whole variable domain EPEVTQTPSHQVTQMGQEVILRCVPISNHLYFYWYRQILGQKVEFLVSFYNNEISEKSEIFDDQFSVERPDGSNFTLKIRSTKLEDSAMYFCASSVRIAYNEQFFGPGTRLTVL.

V gene TRBV6-5 combines with J gene TRBJ1-1; possibly TRBD1 for D (5 bases). Trimming removed 3 bases from V and 2 bases from J, with 7 bases in between. This CDR3 region has 13 residues. In germline, CDR1 is MNHEY, CDR2 SVGAGI. The CDR3: CASSYTGNTEAFF. The CDR3 nucleotides read TGTGCCAGCAGTTATACAGGAAACACTGAAGCTTTCTTT.

A remark on this clone: At one end, the junction sequence differs from germline, possibly due to a read error. The gene calls are TRBV4-3 and TRBJ1-2, with D tentatively TRBD1 (6 bases). The V gene's germline CDR1 is LGHNA and CDR2 YSLEER. This CDR3 is built from 14 residues. CDR3 DNA sequence: TGCGTCAGCAGCCTGAGGACAGCTAACTATGGCTACACCTTC. Translation gives CVSSLRTANYGYTF.

The chain is built from TRBV19 and TRBJ2-7; tentative D call: TRBD1 (7 bases). V was shortened by 4 bases and J by 7 bases, with 17 bases between the two germline ends. The CDR3 is 14 residues long. The germline CDR1 and CDR2 sequences are LNHDA and SQIVND (reference sequence). CDR3 protein: CASSTGTAGLEQYF. In nucleotides, the CDR3 is TGTGCCAGTAGTACCGGGACAGCGGGCCTGGAGCAGTACTTC. Looking up the rest from reference TRBV19 and TRBJ2-7 gives the full variable domain: DGGITQSPKYLFRKEGQNVTLSCEQNLNHDAMYWYRQDPGQGLRLIYYSQIVNDFQKGDIAEGYSVSREKKESFPLTVTSAQKNPTAFYLCASSTGTAGLEQYFGPGTRLTVT.

V and J are TRBV5-1 and TRBJ2-1; D possibly corresponds to TRBD2 (6 bases). The ends were cut back, 5 bases at V and 12 bases at J, with 24 bases in the middle. CDR1 SGHRS and CDR2 YFSETQ come from the germline V gene. This CDR3 contains 15 residues. In DNA form, the CDR3 reads TGCGCCAGCAGTTTCCTCGGGACTCCGGGGTTCGGGCAGTTCTTC. This translates into CASSFLGTPGFGQFF.

The gene calls are TRBV7-2 and TRBJ2-2; TRBD2 matches at 13 bases. The V gene's germline CDR1 is SGHTA and CDR2 FQGNSA. CDR3 size: 16 residues. V lost 2 bases, J lost 7 bases, and 4 bases stayed unmatched. The CDR3 DNA is TGTGCCAGCAGCTTAACTAGCGGGAGGGCCGGCGGGGAGCTGTTTTTT. It is translated as CASSLTSGRAGGELFF.

The chain is built from TRBV4-2 and TRBJ1-6; TRBD1 is a possible D gene (5 bases). Per the germline V gene, CDR1 is LGHNA and CDR2 is YNFKEQ. CDR3 length: 14 residues. V shed 1 base and J shed 8 bases, with 9 bases lying between them. The CDR3 nucleotides read TGTGCCAGCAGCCAAGGCCCGGGGGATTCACCCCTCCACTTT. Translated, it gives CASSQGPGDSPLHF.

The V call is TRBV2, the J call TRBJ2-2; TRBD1 matches 8 bases. Germline values: CDR1 SNHLY, CDR2 FYNNEI. J was trimmed by 6 bases and V by 6 bases; bases with no gene match: 3. This CDR3 has 13 residues. This chain's CDR3 is CASRDRDAGELFF. In nucleotides, the CDR3 is TGTGCCAGCAGGGACAGGGACGCCGGGGAGCTGTTTTTT.

V gene TRBV7-9 combines with J gene TRBJ2-7; 7 positions agree with TRBD2. The CDR3 sequence is 16 residues long. Germline lookup yields CDR1 SEHNR and CDR2 FQNEAQ (reference sequence). The V and J ends lost 4 bases and 3 bases, in that order; junction bases with no gene match: 12. The CDR3 nucleotides read TGTGCCAGCAGCTCCCCCCCTGCGGGAGCAAACTACGAGCAGTACTTC. As protein: CASSSPPAGANYEQYF.

The V call is TRBV6-5, the J call TRBJ2-1; tentatively, D is TRBD1 (5 bases). This CDR3 has 13 amino acids. The germline V gene has CDR1 MNHEY and CDR2 SVGAGI. The V gene lost 6 bases and the J gene lost 3 bases, with 9 bases spanning the gap. This CDR3 is CASRGPVYNEQFF. Here the CDR3 DNA reads TGTGCCAGCAGGGGGCCCGTCTACAATGAGCAGTTCTTC.

The chain carries TRBV6-5 and TRBJ1-1; 9 nucleotides align to TRBD1. Germline loops: CDR1 MNHEY, CDR2 SVGAGI. This CDR3 has 15 amino acids. V dropped 4 bases and J dropped 1; count of bases not matched to a gene: 4. CDR3: CASSFQQGANTEAFF. The CDR3 region has the DNA TGTGCCAGCAGTTTCCAACAGGGGGCGAACACTGAAGCTTTCTTT.

This chain uses TRBV5-4 with TRBJ1-2, with a tentative D call TRBD1 (6 bases). Deletions cut 2 bases from V and 8 bases from J, with 10 bases between. The CDR3 has 12 amino acids. CDR1 SGHNT and CDR2 YYREEE come from the germline V gene (reference sequence). The CDR3 spells CASSFDRIGYTF. For the CDR3, the DNA is TGTGCCAGCAGCTTCGACAGGATCGGCTACACCTTC. Variable domain in full (rest from reference TRBV5-4 and TRBJ1-2): ETGVTQSPTHLIKTRGQQVTLRCSSQSGHNTVSWYQQALGQGPQFIFQYYREEENGRGNFPPRFSGLQFPNYSSELNVNALELDDSALYLCASSFDRIGYTFGSGTRLTVV.

The chain has TRBV27 and TRBJ2-7, with D perhaps matching TRBD2 (6 bases). The CDR3 extends over 14 amino acids. The ends were cut back, 10 bases at V and 1 base at J, with 17 bases in the middle. Per germline, CDR1 MNHEY and CDR2 SMNVEV (reference sequence). This CDR3 is CAKQLLAYSYEQYF. The CDR3 nucleotides read TGTGCCAAACAGCTTCTAGCGTATTCCTACGAGCAGTACTTC.

J is TRBJ2-7 and V is TRBV6-5; perhaps TRBD1 as D (5 bases). Looked up from germline, CDR1 is MNHEY and CDR2 is SVGAGI. Trimming pared 0 bases from V and 2 bases from J, leaving 11 bases between. The CDR3 spans 15 residues. CDR3 sequence: CASSYSQGWTYEQYF. Here the CDR3 DNA reads TGTGCCAGCAGTTACTCGCAGGGCTGGACCTACGAGCAGTACTTC.

Written as DNA, the CDR3 is TGTGCCAGCACCTTATCATCTCAGGGGGCGCGGATTCAGCCCCAGCATTTT. Protein: CASTLSSQGARIQPQHF. The chain recombines TRBV27 with TRBJ1-5, with 8 bases identical to TRBD1. CDR1 and CDR2 (germline): MNHEY, SMNVEV (reference sequence). After removal of 7 bases from V and 6 bases from J, the junction contained 17 bases not matched to a gene. The CDR3 consists of 17 residues.

The chain joins TRBV23-1 to TRBJ2-1, with TRBD2 matching 7 bases. TRBV23-1 is sorted into the ORF group, with uncertain function. V was clipped by 9 bases and J by 6 bases; unmatched bases: 14. The CDR3 has 15 residues. For the CDR3, the DNA is TGCGCCAGGGGGCGTCCGAGACGCGGGGGCAATGAGCAGTTCTTC. Translating it yields CARGRPRRGGNEQFF.

The chain joins TRBV4-3 to TRBJ2-7; TRBD2 might be the D (5 bases). The V end was cut by 0 bases, the J end by 7 bases, with 10 bases between. CDR1 and CDR2 (germline): LGHNA, YSLEER. CDR3 length: 13 amino acids. CDR3 sequence: CASSQDRTSEQYF. The CDR3 DNA sequence: TGCGCCAGCAGCCAAGATCGAACTAGTGAGCAGTACTTC.

The chain links TRBV7-2 to TRBJ2-7; D gene unclear. The length of the CDR3 is 14 residues. V gave up 4 bases and J gave up 2 bases, with 12 bases separating them. CDR1 and CDR2 from the germline V gene are SGHTA and FQGNSA. The CDR3 nucleotides read TGTGCCAGCAGCTCCGAGACACTGACCTACGAGCAGTACTTC. Its protein product is CASSSETLTYEQYF. The full variable domain, its missing parts supplied by reference TRBV7-2 and TRBJ2-7, is GAGVSQSPSNKVTEKGKDVELRCDPISGHTALYWYRQSLGQGLEFLIYFQGNSAPDKSGLPSDRFSAERTGGSVSTLTIQRTQQEDSAVYLCASSSETLTYEQYFGPGTRLTVT.

The J gene is TRBJ1-1, the V gene TRBV19; 8 positions match TRBD1. CDR3 size: 14 residues. The germline CDR1 and CDR2 sequences are LNHDA and SQIVND (reference sequence). V shed 6 bases, J shed 4 bases, and the junction held 7 bases outside the gene matches. The DNA of the CDR3 is TGTGCCAGTAGGGCCCTCACAGGGGGCACTGAAGCTTTCTTT. It specifies CASRALTGGTEAFF.

The genes are TRBV5-1 and TRBJ2-2; D is possibly TRBD2 (6 bases). V was cut by 5 bases and J by 6 bases, with 23 bases left in between. Per germline, CDR1 SGHRS and CDR2 YFSETQ. This CDR3 has 17 amino acids. CDR3 residues: CASSSSAIRLVPGELFF. In DNA form, the CDR3 reads TGCGCCAGCAGTTCGTCTGCGATCCGACTAGTTCCCGGGGAGCTGTTTTTT.

The chain links TRBV2 to TRBJ2-7; tentatively, D is TRBD1 (6 bases). Germline-derived CDR1 and CDR2 are SNHLY and FYNNEI. The CDR3 is 14 residues long. V lost 3 bases and J 3 bases, leaving 12 bases between the germline ends. The CDR3 DNA reads TGTGCCAGCAGTGATGTGTCAGGGGTCTACGAGCAGTACTTC. Protein product: CASSDVSGVYEQYF. The complete variable domain, with remaining parts taken from reference TRBV2 and TRBJ2-7, reads EPEVTQTPSHQVTQMGQEVILRCVPISNHLYFYWYRQILGQKVEFLVSFYNNEISEKSEIFDDQFSVERPDGSNFTLKIRSTKLEDSAMYFCASSDVSGVYEQYFGPGTRLTVT.

This chain links TRBV30 with TRBJ2-4; 11 bases are a match to TRBD2. Germline CDR1 GTSNPN, CDR2 SVGIG (reference sequence). CDR3 size: 17 residues. V lost 2 bases to trimming and J lost 7 bases; unmatched junction nucleotides: 13. The CDR3 nucleotides read TGTGCCTGGAGTACCGCCGGGACTAGCGGTTCGTGGAACATTCAGTACTTC. Residues: CAWSTAGTSGSWNIQYF.

The rearrangement uses TRBV10-3 and TRBJ2-5; 14 bases match TRBD2. Trimming took 6 bases from V and 5 from J; bases not matched to a gene: 5. The germline gives CDR1 ENHRY, CDR2 SYGVKD. The CDR3 sequence is 15 residues long. The CDR3 DNA is TGTGCCATCAGGACTAGCGGGAGGGCCGGGGAGACCCAGTACTTC. Amino acid sequence: CAIRTSGRAGETQYF.

V and J are TRBV4-3 and TRBJ1-4; D ambiguous. V was pared by 1 base and J by 1 base, with 7 bases between. Per the germline V gene, CDR1 is LGHNA and CDR2 is YSLEER. This CDR3 region has 15 residues. The CDR3 DNA reads TGCGCCAGCAGCCAAGTTCCCGGAACTAATGAAAAACTGTTTTTT. Protein: CASSQVPGTNEKLFF.

The V call is TRBV6-1, the J call TRBJ2-1; 7 nucleotides align to TRBD1. Losses at the gene ends were 2 bases for V and 1 base for J; bases not matched to a gene: 5. Germline CDR1 and CDR2: MNHNS and SASEGT. The CDR3 is made up of 16 amino acids. DNA of the CDR3: TGTGCCAGCAGTGAACGGAACAGGGGTTCCTACAATGAGCAGTTCTTC. This translates into CASSERNRGSYNEQFF.

This rearrangement joins TRBV29-1 to TRBJ2-1; TRBD2 might be the D (6 bases). CDR1 SQVTM and CDR2 ANQGSEA come from the germline V gene. Trimming took off 1 base at V and 3 bases at J, with 7 bases between the two ends. CDR3 length equals 13 residues. The CDR3 bases are TGCAGCGTTGAAGCTAGCGTCTACAATGAGCAGTTCTTC. It specifies CSVEASVYNEQFF.